Following are 30 T cell receptor beta chains from one sample sequenced in a study of brain T cells in children with intractable seizures. Time point of the sample: blood from clinic visit 5 months post-surgery; TSC patient then seizure free. Profiling relied on immunoSEQ multiplex PCR, and the TCRdb table lists in-frame clones only, not all of them. The profile covers about 340,000 clones, with 93% appearing a single time and around 5% taken by the ten largest. Sequences were derived from peripheral blood, sampled 4 to 5 months after surgery. Every receptor here comes from a boy under three years old with tuberous sclerosis and intractable seizures.

The chain uses TRBV5-1 and TRBJ2-2, with TRBD2 matching 10 bases. The CDR3 length is 17 residues. Trimming at V came to 2 bases and at J to 3 bases, leaving 7 bases not matched to a gene. Looked up from germline, CDR1 is SGHRS and CDR2 is YFSETQ. CDR3 nucleotide sequence: TGCGCCAGCAGCTTCCCCACTAGCGGGATTTACACCGGGGAGCTGTTTTTT. Amino acids: CASSFPTSGIYTGELFF.

This rearrangement joins TRBV23-1 to TRBJ2-4, with a tentative D call TRBD2 (7 bases). TRBV23-1 is an ORF for which the function is uncertain. This CDR3 contains 18 residues. Trimming left V 4 bases short and J 9 bases short, with 28 bases between. The CDR3 nucleotides are TGCGCCAGCAGTCCCCCCCGGCTGGGGCAGGGGAGGGTCAGCATTCAGTACTTC. Protein sequence: CASSPPRLGQGRVSIQYF.

This sequence joins TRBV29-1 and TRBJ1-5; D gene uncertain. Trimming took off 3 bases at V and 0 bases at J, with 9 bases between the two ends. Germline values: CDR1 SQVTM, CDR2 ANQGSEA. This CDR3 comprises 14 residues. The DNA for the CDR3 is TGCAGCGTTGAGGAGGGTTATAGCAATCAGCCCCAGCATTTT. Protein sequence: CSVEEGYSNQPQHF.

V and J are TRBV29-1 and TRBJ1-3; the D gene is possibly TRBD1 (5 bases). The germline V and J ends were trimmed by 2 bases and 3 bases, with 11 bases remaining between them. The CDR3 has 14 residues. Per germline, CDR1 SQVTM and CDR2 ANQGSEA. CDR3 loop: CSVEPGVGGNTIYF. The CDR3 nucleotides read TGCAGCGTTGAACCGGGGGTTGGTGGAAACACCATATATTTT.

The chain uses TRBV5-8 and TRBJ2-1; maybe TRBD2 (5 bases). This CDR3 has 17 residues. V was shortened by 0 bases and J by 10 bases, with 23 bases between the two germline ends. Germline assignment: CDR1 SGHTS and CDR2 YDEGEE. CDR3 region: CASSLGPPYTRLVEQFF. The DNA for the CDR3 is TGTGCCAGCAGCTTGGGGCCACCGTACACTAGATTAGTCGAGCAGTTCTTC.

The rearrangement joins TRBV28 to TRBJ1-2; no firm D call. This CDR3 has 15 residues. V lost 5 bases, J lost 2 bases, and 15 bases lay in between. Germline V gives CDR1 MDHEN, CDR2 SYDVKM. The CDR3 spells CASSKTRWLNYGYTF. In DNA form, the CDR3 reads TGTGCCAGCAGTAAAACTAGATGGCTGAACTATGGCTACACCTTC.

The chain joins TRBV30 to TRBJ1-4, with TRBD1 matching 8 bases. CDR1 and CDR2 (germline): GTSNPN, SVGIG (reference sequence). The CDR3 has 14 residues. V lost 1 base to trimming and J lost 8 bases; unmatched junction nucleotides: 6. CDR3 in DNA: TGTGCCTGGAGTGGGACAGGGCGAGACGAAAAACTGTTTTTT. Translating it yields CAWSGTGRDEKLFF.

The genes are TRBV24-1 and TRBJ1-5, with unresolved D. The CDR3 is 12 residues long. The ends were cut back, 9 bases at V and 4 bases at J, with 9 bases in the middle. The germline gives CDR1 KGHDR, CDR2 SFDVKD. CDR3 nucleotides: TGTGCCACCCTCCTCGGGAATCAGCCCCAGCATTTT. This sequence encodes CATLLGNQPQHF.

The chain is built from TRBV10-1 and TRBJ1-6; TRBD1 matches 7 bases. The CDR3 has 15 residues. Germline V gene lookup returns CDR1 WNHNN and CDR2 SYGVQD (reference sequence). The trim removed 7 bases at V and 10 bases at J, leaving 13 bases unmatched. CDR3 loop: CASNVTGTLKSPLHF. In nucleotides, the CDR3 is TGCGCCAGCAATGTGACAGGGACGTTAAAGTCACCCCTCCACTTT.

The chain carries TRBV19 and TRBJ2-1; D may match TRBD1 or TRBD2 (6 bases each). Trimming removed 5 bases from V and 10 bases from J, with 18 bases in between. The germline V gene has CDR1 LNHDA and CDR2 SQIVND (reference sequence). This CDR3 spans 14 amino acids. The CDR3 is CASSPIQGGDEQFF. The CDR3 nucleotides read TGTGCCAGTAGTCCCATACAGGGAGGTGACGAGCAGTTCTTC.

The chain is built from TRBV19 and TRBJ1-6; 8 bases map to TRBD1. V lost 3 bases and J lost 6; bases outside the gene matches: 1. There are 14 residues in the CDR3. Germline CDR1 reads LNHDA; CDR2 reads SQIVND (reference sequence). The CDR3 DNA reads TGTGCCAGTAGTATGACAGGGGTTAATTCACCCCTCCACTTT. This gives the protein CASSMTGVNSPLHF.

J is TRBJ2-3 and V is TRBV28; D call uncertain. The CDR3 has 15 residues. Germline loops: CDR1 MDHEN, CDR2 SYDVKM. V shed 6 bases and J shed 0 bases, with 13 bases lying between them. The CDR3 DNA is TGTGCCAGCAGCATCGGGCGGTGGAGCACAGATACGCAGTATTTT. As protein: CASSIGRWSTDTQYF.

V and J are TRBV29-1 and TRBJ2-2; the D gene is possibly TRBD2 (6 bases). Germline assignment: CDR1 SQVTM and CDR2 ANQGSEA. The CDR3 length is 14 residues. V lost 6 bases, J lost 1 base, and 12 bases lay in between. This CDR3 is CSVPGLQNTGELFF. The CDR3 bases are TGCAGCGTACCGGGACTTCAGAACACCGGGGAGCTGTTTTTT.

This clone was counted a single time. This rearrangement joins TRBV30 to TRBJ2-1; D gene uncertain. The CDR3 is made up of 18 amino acids. The V gene's germline CDR1 is GTSNPN and CDR2 SVGIG (reference sequence). The V end lost 0 bases, the J end lost 0 bases, and 18 bases lay between the germline ends. The CDR3 protein is CAWSVEIPGPSSYNEQFF. The CDR3 DNA reads as TGTGCCTGGAGTGTGGAAATACCTGGCCCGAGCTCCTACAATGAGCAGTTCTTC. The full variable domain, completed using reference TRBV30 and TRBJ2-1, is SQTIHQWPATLVQPVGSPLSLECTVEGTSNPNLYWYRQAAGRGLQLLFYSVGIGQISSEVPQNLSASRPQDRQFILSSKKLLLSDSGFYLCAWSVEIPGPSSYNEQFFGPGTRLTVL.

The rearrangement joins TRBV29-1 to TRBJ1-2; D uncertain. Germline V CDR1 and CDR2: SQVTM, ANQGSEA. CDR3 length: 12 amino acids. Trimming removed 6 bases at V and 8 bases at J, with 16 bases between. The CDR3 nucleotides read TGCAGCGTACCCGGCTGGGGTCTGGGCTACACCTTC. Translated, it gives CSVPGWGLGYTF.

On this clone itself: The same CDR3 arises from other DNA sequences in this sample as well. V is TRBV5-1 and J is TRBJ1-1; no firm D call. The germline V and J ends were trimmed by 0 bases and 1 base, with 7 bases remaining between them. The CDR3 length is 14 residues. The V gene's germline CDR1 is SGHRS and CDR2 YFSETQ. CDR3 amino acids: CASSLGLGNTEAFF. The CDR3, as DNA: TGCGCCAGCAGCTTGGGCTTGGGGAACACTGAAGCTTTCTTT.

The chain couples TRBV7-2 to TRBJ1-4, with TRBD1 matching 7 bases. Per germline, CDR1 SGHTA and CDR2 FQGNSA. CDR3 length equals 14 residues. The V segment lost 5 bases and the J segment 6 bases; nucleotides outside the gene matches: 6. The CDR3 spells CASSPQGGDEKLFF. The CDR3 DNA is TGTGCCAGCAGCCCTCAGGGGGGGGATGAAAAACTGTTTTTT.

The chain links TRBV27 to TRBJ2-2; 7 nucleotides match TRBD2. The junction had 1 base not matched to a gene; V was cut back by 3 bases and J by 6 bases. This CDR3 is 13 amino acids long. Germline V CDR1 and CDR2: MNHEY, SMNVEV (reference sequence). This CDR3 is CASSFAGAGELFF. The CDR3 region has the DNA TGTGCCAGCAGTTTCGCGGGGGCCGGGGAGCTGTTTTTT.

The rearrangement links TRBV5-8 to TRBJ2-5; TRBD2 matches 9 bases. Germline CDR1 and CDR2: SGHTS and YDEGEE. J was trimmed by 0 bases and V by 3 bases; bases with no gene match: 15. This CDR3 has 19 residues. The DNA of the CDR3 is TGTGCCAGCAGCTGGGGGGCTAGCGGGACCATGAAAGACCAAGAGACCCAGTACTTC. Its translation is CASSWGASGTMKDQETQYF.

This chain connects TRBV6-5 to TRBJ1-2; D is uncertain. V was clipped by 0 bases and J by 0 bases, with 11 bases between them. The germline CDR1 and CDR2 sequences are MNHEY and SVGAGI. There are 16 residues in the CDR3. CDR3 residues: CASSYSPYRANYGYTF. Here the CDR3 DNA reads TGTGCCAGCAGTTACTCTCCATATCGGGCTAACTATGGCTACACCTTC.

This clone was detected once. The rearrangement links TRBV11-3 to TRBJ1-2; D ambiguous. Germline loops: CDR1 SGHNT, CDR2 YENEEA. The V end was cut by 0 bases, the J end by 6 bases, with 14 bases between. This CDR3 comprises 15 residues. Written as DNA, the CDR3 is TGTGCCAGCAGCTTAGATTCCCCCCCAGGCCATGGCTACACCTTC. Protein sequence: CASSLDSPPGHGYTF.

V is TRBV11-2 and J is TRBJ2-3; no clear D. CDR3 length: 13 amino acids. Trimming stripped 2 bases from V and 8 bases from J, with 11 bases between. CDR1 and CDR2 from the germline V gene are SGHAT and FQNNGV. The CDR3 loop is CASSLNPTATQYF. The CDR3 region has the DNA TGTGCCAGCAGCTTAAATCCAACCGCTACGCAGTATTTT.

The J gene is TRBJ2-1, the V gene TRBV9; D is uncertain. The CDR3 has 15 amino acids. Germline V gene sequence: CDR1 SGDLS, CDR2 YYNGEE. V lost 3 bases, J lost 2 bases, and 12 bases lay in between. The CDR3 DNA reads as TGTGCCAGCAGCGAGACCCCCTTCACCTACAATGAGCAGTTCTTC. It encodes CASSETPFTYNEQFF.

J is TRBJ1-5 and V is TRBV2, with 10 bases identical to TRBD1. This CDR3 spans 14 amino acids. CDR1 SNHLY and CDR2 FYNNEI come from the germline V gene. Trimming cost V 11 bases and J 0 bases; bases outside gene matches: 4. The CDR3 DNA sequence: TGTGCCTGCGGACAGGGGGATAGCAATCAGCCCCAGCATTTT. Amino acid sequence: CACGQGDSNQPQHF. The full variable domain, in which reference TRBV2 and TRBJ1-5 provide the parts outside the CDR3, is EPEVTQTPSHQVTQMGQEVILRCVPISNHLYFYWYRQILGQKVEFLVSFYNNEISEKSEIFDDQFSVERPDGSNFTLKIRSTKLEDSAMYFCACGQGDSNQPQHFGDGTRLSIL.

The chain is built from TRBV9 and TRBJ2-1, with a possible D match to TRBD2 (6 bases). The CDR3 is made up of 15 amino acids. V was clipped by 4 bases and J by 5 bases, with 16 bases between them. The V gene's germline CDR1 is SGDLS and CDR2 YYNGEE. The CDR3 sequence: CASSSEGGTHNEQFF. The CDR3 coding sequence is TGTGCCAGCAGCTCCGAGGGCGGGACCCACAATGAGCAGTTCTTC.

This chain uses TRBV20-1 with TRBJ2-1, with D uncertain. Per germline, CDR1 DFQATT and CDR2 SNEGSKA (reference sequence). CDR3 size: 10 residues. The V end was cut by 6 bases, the J end by 8 bases, with 8 bases between. The chain's CDR3 is CSANPYEQFF. CDR3 nucleotide sequence: TGCAGTGCCAACCCCTATGAGCAGTTCTTC.

The rearrangement joins TRBV7-9 to TRBJ1-1; D not certain. Germline values: CDR1 SEHNR, CDR2 FQNEAQ (reference sequence). The V end lost 5 bases, the J end lost 7 bases, and 32 bases lay between the germline ends. The CDR3 runs to 19 residues. The CDR3 DNA follows: TGTGCCAGCAGCACCCCCTTAGGAGGAAGGGAAGAGCCGTTGGATGAAGCTTTCTTT. Its protein is CASSTPLGGREEPLDEAFF.

The chain joins TRBV27 to TRBJ2-6; D is possibly TRBD2 (5 bases). The germline gives CDR1 MNHEY, CDR2 SMNVEV (reference sequence). CDR3 length: 17 amino acids. V was shortened by 3 bases and J by 0 bases, with 12 bases between the two germline ends. CDR3 sequence (DNA): TGTGCCAGCAGTTTCCACCTAACTAGCTCTGGGGCCAACGTCCTGACTTTC. Translated: CASSFHLTSSGANVLTF.

A note on this clone: The junction does not match germline at one end; this may be a read error. This chain links TRBV7-9 with TRBJ1-2; 7 bases are a match to TRBD1. The CDR3 is 12 amino acids. Germline values: CDR1 SEHNR, CDR2 FQNEAQ (reference sequence). CDR3 coding DNA: TGTGCCAGCAGTTTACAATCCCCCGGGACAGCCTTC. It encodes CASSLQSPGTAF.

This chain uses TRBV9 with TRBJ1-5, with D unresolved. Trimming cost V 4 bases and J 1 base, with 9 bases left between them. CDR1 is SGDLS, CDR2 YYNGEE, per germline. This CDR3 spans 14 amino acids. CDR3 protein: CASSRAESNQPQHF. The DNA for the CDR3 is TGTGCCAGCAGCAGAGCGGAGAGCAATCAGCCCCAGCATTTT.